What follows are 15 T cell receptor beta chains derived from one specimen sequenced in a study of T-cell memory formation after mild COVID-19. TCRdb re-analysed the 5' RACE reads in MiXCR, keeping a single row per CDR3 protein. In the table there are roughly 560,000 distinct CDR3 sequences, about a fifth of which are singletons. Source material: PBMCs or a T cell subset sorted from them (not recorded which). The receptor source for this set is an adult woman who had mild COVID-19 (a few samples of this study predate the infection). Cell type and time point are not known.

V and J are TRBV19 and TRBJ2-7; 7 nucleotides line up with TRBD1. Germline lookup yields CDR1 LNHDA and CDR2 SQIVND (reference sequence). The V and J ends lost 5 bases and 0 bases, in that order; junction bases with no gene match: 7. The CDR3 is 15 residues long. This CDR3 is CASSRDRDRSYEQYF. CDR3 coding DNA: TGTGCCAGTAGTCGTGACAGGGACCGCTCCTACGAGCAGTACTTC.

This clonotype has a handful of counts. The V gene is TRBV29-1, the J gene TRBJ1-4; TRBD1 is a possible D gene (5 bases). Trimming left V 4 bases short and J 8 bases short, with 8 bases between. Germline CDR1 is SQVTM and CDR2 is ANQGSEA. The CDR3 length is 11 residues. CDR3 region: CSVGDREKLFF. The CDR3 DNA sequence: TGCAGCGTTGGCGACAGAGAAAAACTGTTTTTT. Together with reference TRBV29-1 and TRBJ1-4, the CDR3 gives the full variable domain: SAVISQKPSRDICQRGTSLTIQCQVDSQVTMMFWYRQQPGQSLTLIATANQGSEATYESGFVIDKFPISRPNLTFSTLTVSNMSPEDSSIYLCSVGDREKLFFGSGTQLSVL.

The chain links TRBV9 to TRBJ2-1; D gene unclear. The V gene lost 0 bases and the J gene lost 5 bases, with 15 bases spanning the gap. Germline V CDR1 and CDR2: SGDLS, YYNGEE. This CDR3 has 16 amino acids. CDR3 coding DNA: TGTGCCAGCAGCGTAGGTGGGCAGCCGAATAACAATGAGCAGTTCTTC. It translates to CASSVGGQPNNNEQFF.

This chain joins TRBV27 and TRBJ2-1, with TRBD2 matching over 10 bases. V dropped 5 bases and J dropped 8; count of bases not matched to a gene: 6. The CDR3 spans 14 residues. CDR1 and CDR2 from the germline V gene are MNHEY and SMNVEV (reference sequence). The CDR3 sequence is CASSILSGRDEQFF. CDR3 DNA: TGTGCCAGCAGTATATTAAGCGGGAGGGATGAGCAGTTCTTC.

The table lists this clonotype with many counts. The J gene is TRBJ2-3, the V gene TRBV6-2 or TRBV6-3; D remains unclear. Germline CDR1 and CDR2: MNHEY and SVGEGT. The V gene lost 0 bases and the J gene lost 5 bases, with 9 bases spanning the gap. CDR3 length: 14 residues. CDR3 amino acids: CASSYSSGRDTQYF. The CDR3, as DNA: TGTGCCAGCAGTTACTCTAGTGGTCGAGATACGCAGTATTTT.

This clonotype was seen at least ten times. The chain links TRBV18 to TRBJ2-7, with 9 bases fitting TRBD1. The CDR3 covers 13 residues. The V segment lost 8 bases and the J segment 3 bases; nucleotides outside the gene matches: 5. The germline V gene has CDR1 KGHSH and CDR2 LQKENI. CDR3 sequence (DNA): TGTGCCAGCAGCCGGACAGGGGACTACGAGCAGTACTTC. It encodes CASSRTGDYEQYF.

V gene TRBV30 combines with J gene TRBJ2-1, with 9 positions matching TRBD1. The CDR3 length is 13 residues. J was trimmed by 7 bases and V by 3 bases; bases with no gene match: 4. Germline assignment: CDR1 GTSNPN and CDR2 SVGIG (reference sequence). The chain's CDR3 is CAWSAGTGNEQFF. The CDR3 nucleotides are TGTGCCTGGAGCGCCGGGACAGGGAATGAGCAGTTCTTC.

The CDR3 nucleotides are TGTGCCAGCAGCCAAGATTTGGGCCTGAACACTGAAGCTTTCTTT. As protein: CASSQDLGLNTEAFF. This sequence joins TRBV4-2 and TRBJ1-1; D not resolved. Deletions cut 0 bases from V and 0 bases from J, with 8 bases between. The CDR3 consists of 15 residues. The germline CDR1 and CDR2 sequences are LGHNA and YNFKEQ.

This clonotype came up a few times. V and J are TRBV27 and TRBJ1-5, with D unclear. The CDR3 totals 13 residues. Trimming removed 3 bases at V and 4 bases at J, with 7 bases between. CDR1 is MNHEY, CDR2 SMNVEV, per germline (reference sequence). CDR3 in DNA: TGTGCCAGCAGTTTCCAACAGAATCAGCCCCAGCATTTT. Protein sequence: CASSFQQNQPQHF.

This chain links TRBV11-3 with TRBJ1-2; 10 positions match TRBD1. Trimming at V came to 1 base and at J to 6 bases, leaving 5 bases not matched to a gene. The germline V gene encodes CDR1 SGHNT and CDR2 YENEEA. The CDR3 length is 15 residues. The DNA of the CDR3 is TGTGCCAGCAGCTTAGGGGGACAGGGGCTCGATGGCTACACCTTC. Translated: CASSLGGQGLDGYTF.

The CDR3 DNA follows: TGTGCCACCAGCAGAGGAGGTCAGGGCGCTGGCACTGAAGCTTTCTTT. Protein product: CATSRGGQGAGTEAFF. V and J are TRBV15 and TRBJ1-1; D might be TRBD1 (5 bases). Germline CDR1 reads LNHNV; CDR2 reads YYDKDF (reference sequence). This CDR3 has 16 residues. V was trimmed by 1 base and J by 4 bases, leaving 16 bases between them.

This clonotype was picked up a small number of times. The chain is built from TRBV19 and TRBJ2-7, with no clear D. From germline, CDR1 is LNHDA and CDR2 SQIVND (reference sequence). This CDR3 spans 14 amino acids. The V and J ends lost 1 base and 2 bases respectively, with 9 bases between them. The CDR3 DNA reads TGTGCCAGTAGTATAGGGGGATCCGCCTACGAGCAGTACTTC. Protein: CASSIGGSAYEQYF.

This clonotype was found a few times. The chain is built from TRBV6-6 and TRBJ2-4; 10 bases line up with TRBD1. Germline V gene lookup returns CDR1 MNHNY and CDR2 SVGAGI (reference sequence). The V segment lost 2 bases and the J segment 0 bases; nucleotides outside the gene matches: 4. The length of the CDR3 is 17 residues. CDR3 protein: CASSYGTGAEAKNIQYF. As DNA, the CDR3 is TGTGCCAGCAGTTACGGGACAGGGGCGGAAGCCAAAAACATTCAGTACTTC.

The V call is TRBV2, the J call TRBJ2-7; D possibly corresponds to TRBD1 (6 bases). The germline CDR1 and CDR2 sequences are SNHLY and FYNNEI. The CDR3 spans 13 residues. Deletions cut 5 bases from V and 3 bases from J, with 11 bases between. CDR3 sequence (DNA): TGTGCCAGCAGTCCCCGGGACATCTACGAGCAGTACTTC. The encoded protein is CASSPRDIYEQYF.

This clonotype was observed a few times. The chain employs TRBV11-2 and TRBJ2-2, with no clear D. There are 14 residues in the CDR3. V dropped 3 bases and J dropped 3 bases, with 8 bases sitting between them. Per the germline V gene, CDR1 is SGHAT and CDR2 is FQNNGV. CDR3 sequence: CASSFDRYTGELFF. The CDR3 DNA sequence: TGTGCCAGCAGCTTCGACCGATACACCGGGGAGCTGTTTTTT.